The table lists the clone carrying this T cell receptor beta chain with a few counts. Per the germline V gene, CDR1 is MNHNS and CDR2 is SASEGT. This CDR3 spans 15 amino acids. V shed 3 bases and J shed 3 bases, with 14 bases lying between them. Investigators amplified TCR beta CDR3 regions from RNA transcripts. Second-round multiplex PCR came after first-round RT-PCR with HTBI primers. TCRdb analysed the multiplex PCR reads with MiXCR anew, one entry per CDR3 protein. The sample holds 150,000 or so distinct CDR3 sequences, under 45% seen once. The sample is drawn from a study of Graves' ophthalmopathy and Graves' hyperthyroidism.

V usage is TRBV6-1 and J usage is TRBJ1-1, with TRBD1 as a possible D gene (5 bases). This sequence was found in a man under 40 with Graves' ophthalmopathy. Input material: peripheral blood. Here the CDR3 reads CASSEWDRGYTEAFF. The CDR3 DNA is TGTGCCAGCAGTGAGTGGGACCGCGGGTACACTGAAGCTTTCTTT.